A single sample is the source of the 16 T cell receptor beta chains below, sequenced in a study of siplizumab effects on memory and regulatory T cells. Some clones are missing from TCRdb's copy, which holds only in-frame ones; the method was immunoSEQ multiplex PCR. The sample has more than 45,000 clones; about 97% are singletons. The sample was naive CD4+ T cells sorted from blood. The receptors come from a human donor in good health.

The rearrangement joins TRBV7-2 to TRBJ2-6; tentative D call: TRBD2 (5 bases). This CDR3 is 16 amino acids long. The germline V gene encodes CDR1 SGHTA and CDR2 FQGNSA. With 1 base removed from V and 1 base from J, the gap between germline ends came to 8 bases. CDR3 protein: CASSLGRTSGANVLTF. The DNA for the CDR3 is TGTGCCAGCAGCTTAGGGAGGACTTCTGGGGCCAACGTCCTGACTTTC.

V and J are TRBV25-1 and TRBJ2-7; 10 nucleotides match TRBD2. CDR3 size: 14 residues. Unmatched junction bases numbered 10, after V lost 10 bases and J lost 4 bases. The germline gives CDR1 MGHDK, CDR2 SYGVNS. Here the CDR3 reads CATGPSGRTYEQYF. CDR3 nucleotides: TGTGCCACTGGTCCTAGCGGGAGAACGTACGAGCAGTACTTC.

This chain joins TRBV6-5 and TRBJ2-1; D remains ambiguous. There are 12 residues in the CDR3. With 3 bases removed from V and 11 bases from J, the gap between germline ends came to 11 bases. From germline, CDR1 is MNHEY and CDR2 SVGAGI. The CDR3 region is CASSYRRDKQFF. CDR3 nucleotides: TGTGCCAGCAGTTATCGACGAGACAAGCAGTTCTTC.

This chain uses TRBV9 with TRBJ1-3, with 9 nucleotides matching TRBD1. J gave up 2 bases and V 3 bases, and 15 bases lay outside the gene matches. The CDR3 is 19 residues long. The germline V gene encodes CDR1 SGDLS and CDR2 YYNGEE. The CDR3 DNA sequence: TGTGCCAGCAGCGAAACTTCCGGGACAGGGATATATACTGGAAACACCATATATTTT. This gives the protein CASSETSGTGIYTGNTIYF. Together with reference TRBV9 and TRBJ1-3, the CDR3 gives the full variable domain: DSGVTQTPKHLITATGQRVTLRCSPRSGDLSVYWYQQSLDQGLQFLIQYYNGEERAKGNILERFSAQQFPDLHSELNLSSLELGDSALYFCASSETSGTGIYTGNTIYFGEGSWLTVV.

The V call is TRBV5-1, the J call TRBJ1-1, with a weak D call TRBD1 (6 bases). Trimming shortened V by 4 bases and J by 7 bases, and 17 bases separated the two germline ends. The CDR3 loop spans 14 amino acids. Germline V gene lookup returns CDR1 SGHRS and CDR2 YFSETQ. CDR3 nucleotide sequence: TGCGCCAGCAGCCCCCTCACCCGGACAGATGAAGCTTTCTTT. This translates into CASSPLTRTDEAFF.

V usage is TRBV2 and J usage is TRBJ1-5; D is perhaps TRBD1 (5 bases). Trimming removed 6 bases from V and 4 bases from J, with 16 bases in between. CDR1 and CDR2 from the germline V gene are SNHLY and FYNNEI. This CDR3 has 15 residues. DNA of the CDR3: TGTGCCAGCAGAAAACTACACGGGACGAATCAGCCCCAGCATTTT. Translating it yields CASRKLHGTNQPQHF.

The V gene is TRBV30, the J gene TRBJ2-3; D gene ambiguous. The germline V and J ends were trimmed by 0 bases and 0 bases, with 10 bases remaining between them. The CDR3 spans 15 residues. Germline CDR1 reads GTSNPN; CDR2 reads SVGIG (reference sequence). The CDR3 sequence is CAWSVGGLSTDTQYF. Written as DNA, the CDR3 is TGTGCCTGGAGTGTAGGCGGCCTTAGCACAGATACGCAGTATTTT.

V usage is TRBV20-1 and J usage is TRBJ2-7; D gene uncertain. CDR1 DFQATT and CDR2 SNEGSKA come from the germline V gene (reference sequence). Trimming removed 3 bases from V and 3 bases from J, with 3 bases in between. The CDR3 is made up of 10 amino acids. The CDR3 region has the DNA TGCAGTGCTAGCGGCTACGAGCAGTACTTC. Translation: CSASGYEQYF.

The chain is built from TRBV18 and TRBJ2-7; 7 nucleotides agree with TRBD1. V lost 6 bases, J lost 2 bases, and 4 bases stayed unmatched. CDR3 length: 13 amino acids. Germline CDR1 and CDR2: KGHSH and LQKENI. CDR3 sequence: CASSIGQAYEQYF. The CDR3 DNA is TGTGCCAGCTCCATTGGACAGGCCTACGAGCAGTACTTC.

This chain joins TRBV4-1 and TRBJ1-5; no firm D call. CDR1 is MGHRA and CDR2 is YSYEKL in the germline V gene. Deletions cut 3 bases from V and 6 bases from J, with 12 bases between. The CDR3 runs to 14 residues. The CDR3 is CASSHPPRGQPQHF. Written as DNA, the CDR3 is TGCGCCAGCAGCCATCCTCCCCGGGGTCAGCCCCAGCATTTT.

The genes are TRBV7-9 and TRBJ2-5; D is uncertain. CDR1 is SEHNR and CDR2 is FQNEAQ in the germline V gene (reference sequence). V was trimmed by 3 bases and J by 2 bases, leaving 4 bases between them. The CDR3 loop spans 12 amino acids. CDR3 nucleotides: TGTGCCAGCAGCTTGCGGCAAGAGACCCAGTACTTC. Translating gives CASSLRQETQYF.

The chain has TRBV5-4 and TRBJ2-5, with 7 bases matching TRBD2. The CDR3 contains 13 residues. Per the germline V gene, CDR1 is SGHNT and CDR2 is YYREEE (reference sequence). V gave up 4 bases and J gave up 9 bases; unmatched junction bases: 9. CDR3 residues: CASSLGGVEAQYF. The CDR3 DNA reads as TGTGCCAGCAGCCTGGGGGGGGTGGAGGCCCAGTACTTC.

The rearrangement links TRBV2 to TRBJ2-1; D unclear. The CDR3 contains 15 residues. V dropped 1 base and J dropped 4 bases, with 11 bases sitting between them. Germline V gene data show CDR1 as SNHLY and CDR2 as FYNNEI. CDR3: CASSEEVPVYNEQFF. DNA for the CDR3: TGTGCCAGCAGTGAAGAGGTACCCGTATACAATGAGCAGTTCTTC.

The rearrangement uses TRBV11-3 and TRBJ2-7; 13 bases map to TRBD2. The germline V gene has CDR1 SGHNT and CDR2 YENEEA. The CDR3 has 15 residues. V lost 5 bases, J lost 3 bases, and 4 bases stayed unmatched. The CDR3 here is CASSRRTSGGYEQYF. CDR3 DNA: TGTGCCAGCAGCCGACGGACTAGCGGGGGCTACGAGCAGTACTTC. Supplemented by reference TRBV11-3 and TRBJ2-7, the full variable domain reads EAGVVQSPRYKIIEKKQPVAFWCNPISGHNTLYWYLQNLGQGPELLIRYENEEAVDDSQLPKDRFSAERLKGVDSTLKIQPAELGDSAVYLCASSRRTSGGYEQYFGPGTRLTVT.

The chain couples TRBV18 to TRBJ2-5; 8 bases are a match to TRBD2. J was trimmed by 4 bases and V by 11 bases; bases with no gene match: 9. This CDR3 comprises 13 residues. CDR1 and CDR2 from the germline V gene are KGHSH and LQKENI. The CDR3: CASSPGGRETQYF. CDR3 coding DNA: TGTGCCTCTTCTCCGGGGGGGCGAGAGACCCAGTACTTC.

The chain uses TRBV7-3 and TRBJ2-3; TRBD2 matches 14 bases. Germline CDR1 SGHTA, CDR2 FQGTGA. V shed 2 bases and J 1 base; nucleotides not matched to a gene: 8. The CDR3 consists of 19 residues. The CDR3 here is CASSLSPGTSGRGTDTQYF. The CDR3 bases are TGTGCCAGCAGCTTATCGCCAGGGACTAGCGGGAGAGGCACAGATACGCAGTATTTT.